One and the same sample provided the 21 T cell receptor beta chains below, sequenced in a study of T cells expressing NK-cell markers. TCRdb reprocessed the 5' RACE reads and stores each CDR3 protein as one record, lacking DNA. The sample features over 100,000 distinct CDR3 sequences, with 18% in its top ten. The sample consisted of blood T cells: a sorted CD56 or NKG2C T cell subset, CD4+ or CD8+ T cells, or bulk PBMC T cells (not recorded which). The receptor source for this set is a woman aged 18 to 69 in good health.

The chain carries TRBV7-9 and TRBJ2-1; TCRdb picks TRBD2, but there is no DNA to check that call. Looked up from germline, CDR1 is SEHNR and CDR2 is FQNEAQ (reference sequence). The CDR3 runs 14 residues. CDR3 sequence reads: CASSLAAAGGDQFF.

V gene TRBV10-3 combines with J gene TRBJ2-1; TCRdb designates TRBD1, a call that cannot be tested without DNA. In germline, CDR1 is ENHRY, CDR2 SYGVKD. This CDR3 is built from 13 residues. CDR3 loop: CAISEGGHDEQFF.

This chain joins TRBV28 and TRBJ2-1; TCRdb's assignment of TRBD2 cannot be checked, as there is no DNA. This CDR3 contains 14 residues. Germline loops: CDR1 MDHEN, CDR2 SYDVKM. The CDR3 loop reads CASTELAGEDEQFF.

The V gene is TRBV5-6, the J gene TRBJ1-2; as DNA is missing, the TRBD1 call by TCRdb cannot be tested. This CDR3 region has 15 residues. In germline, CDR1 is SGHDT, CDR2 YYEEEE. CDR3 amino acids: CASSWATGRVFGYTF.

The chain joins TRBV7-8 to TRBJ2-7. The CDR3 loop spans 13 amino acids. Germline V gives CDR1 SGHVS, CDR2 FQNEAQ. This chain's CDR3 is CASSLVLGNEQYF.

This chain uses TRBV7-9 with TRBJ1-5; without DNA, the TCRdb call of TRBD1 cannot be checked. CDR3 size: 16 residues. CDR1 and CDR2 from the germline V gene are SEHNR and FQNEAQ (reference sequence). The CDR3 loop reads CASSLGYRGSNQPQHF.

This chain uses TRBV14 with TRBJ2-1. This CDR3 is built from 13 residues. Germline-derived CDR1 and CDR2 are SGHDN and FVKESK. The CDR3 protein is CASSPWGRDEQFF.

The rearrangement joins TRBV21-1 to TRBJ2-4; TCRdb returns TRBD1, unconfirmable since there is no DNA. TRBV21-1 is a pseudogene locus. This CDR3 comprises 20 residues. The CDR3 loop reads CASSVGWGGSGYLYKNIQYF.

The V gene is TRBV7-6, the J gene TRBJ1-1; TCRdb calls TRBD1, which cannot be checked without DNA. This CDR3 is built from 12 residues. Germline-derived CDR1 and CDR2 are SGHVS and FNYEAQ. This CDR3 is CASSPDRVEAFF.

The chain uses TRBV5-1 and TRBJ2-1. This CDR3 has 14 residues. Germline CDR1 and CDR2: SGHRS and YFSETQ. The CDR3 sequence is CASSLVGTYNEQFF.

The rearrangement links TRBV19 to TRBJ1-1; checking the TCRdb D call of TRBD1 is not possible without DNA. The CDR3 is 14 amino acids. Germline CDR1 reads LNHDA; CDR2 reads SQIVND (reference sequence). This chain's CDR3 is CASSMLGGATEAFF.

The V gene is TRBV7-7, the J gene TRBJ1-4; TCRdb's D call, TRBD1, is unchecked because there is no DNA. From germline, CDR1 is SSHAT and CDR2 FNYEAQ (reference sequence). The CDR3 is made up of 16 amino acids. This chain's CDR3 is CASSPMLQGSNEKLFF. The variable domain in full, with the rest retrieved from reference TRBV7-7 and TRBJ1-4, is GAGVSQSPRYKVTKRGQDVTLRCDPISSHATLYWYQQALGQGPEFLTYFNYEAQPDKSGLPSDRFSAERPEGSISTLTIQRTEQRDSAMYRCASSPMLQGSNEKLFFGSGTQLSVL.

The CDR3 region is CATTGGSTDTQYF. The V gene is TRBV24-1, the J gene TRBJ2-3; TCRdb lists TRBD1, though no DNA is available to test this call. The CDR3 has 13 residues. Per the germline V gene, CDR1 is KGHDR and CDR2 is SFDVKD.

This sequence joins TRBV7-6 and TRBJ2-3; absent DNA, TCRdb's TRBD1 call cannot be checked. Germline assignment: CDR1 SGHVS and CDR2 FNYEAQ. The CDR3 is 15 amino acids. The CDR3 region is CASSLLSEGADTQYF. Full variable domain (missing parts from reference TRBV7-6 and TRBJ2-3): GAGVSQSPRYKVTKRGQDVALRCDPISGHVSLYWYRQALGQGPEFLTYFNYEAQQDKSGLPNDRFSAERPEGSISTLTIQRTEQRDSAMYRCASSLLSEGADTQYFGPGTRLTVL.

This chain joins TRBV12-3 or TRBV12-4 and TRBJ2-7. The CDR3 length is 12 residues. The CDR3 sequence is CASSASGYEQYF.

The genes are TRBV27 and TRBJ2-3; TCRdb picks TRBD2, but there is no DNA to check that call. Germline V gene sequence: CDR1 MNHEY, CDR2 SMNVEV (reference sequence). The CDR3 runs 15 residues. The CDR3 reads CASSPIVGRADTQYF.

This sequence joins TRBV5-4 and TRBJ2-7. Germline V gene data show CDR1 as SGHNT and CDR2 as YYREEE (reference sequence). CDR3 length: 14 amino acids. The CDR3 loop is CASSFWGNSYEQYF.

The rearrangement uses TRBV6-5 and TRBJ2-2; TCRdb outputs TRBD1, but without DNA this stays unchecked. The CDR3 has 14 residues. Germline V lookup: CDR1 MNHEY, CDR2 SVGAGI. The CDR3 region is CASSFGPGGRELFF.

CDR3 loop: CASSESSLPETQYF. The genes are TRBV6-1 and TRBJ2-5; there is no DNA to check the TCRdb D call of TRBD1. Germline CDR1 MNHNS, CDR2 SASEGT. This CDR3 contains 14 residues.

The chain recombines TRBV5-1 with TRBJ2-7; without DNA, the TCRdb call of TRBD2 cannot be checked. This CDR3 has 15 residues. CDR1 is SGHRS and CDR2 is YFSETQ in the germline V gene. CDR3 in amino acids: CASSWGLSSSYEQYF.

The chain uses TRBV7-8 and TRBJ1-4; checking the TCRdb D call of TRBD1 is not possible without DNA. CDR3 length: 14 amino acids. The germline gives CDR1 SGHVS, CDR2 FQNEAQ. CDR3 protein: CASRDRGWDEKLFF.